This T cell receptor (beta chain) originates from a study of blood T cell repertoires in COVID-19. Overall study context: Sample material is recorded as cDNA or gDNA derived from T cells, B-cell-depleted T cells, or PBMCs.

The CDR3 is made up of 17 amino acids. Per germline, CDR1 SEHNR and CDR2 FQNEAQ (reference sequence). The V and J ends lost 4 bases and 0 bases respectively, with 16 bases between them. Exposed study participants had met a COVID-19 case within 2 weeks before entry. In its sample, this clone was seen once. Authors' analysis steps: Amplification of reference gene primers was used by the study to estimate nucleated cell counts. The method was immunoSEQ multiplex PCR; TCRdb's version includes in-frame clones alone and lacks a portion of them. Clone size and V and J calls were adopted from that table, with D and trimming inferred from the DNA. The table shows 130,000 to 150,000 clones, with 84% occurring only once.

The source of this sequence is a woman aged 45-65 years who had been exposed to COVID-19. The V call is TRBV7-9, the J call TRBJ1-3, with D possibly being TRBD1 (6 bases). The specimen was PBMCs or T cells enriched from blood (not recorded which). The CDR3 region has the DNA TGTGCCAGCAGCTCCCCCGGGGGGGCGAGCTCTGGAAACACCATATATTTT. It is translated as CASSSPGGASSGNTIYF.